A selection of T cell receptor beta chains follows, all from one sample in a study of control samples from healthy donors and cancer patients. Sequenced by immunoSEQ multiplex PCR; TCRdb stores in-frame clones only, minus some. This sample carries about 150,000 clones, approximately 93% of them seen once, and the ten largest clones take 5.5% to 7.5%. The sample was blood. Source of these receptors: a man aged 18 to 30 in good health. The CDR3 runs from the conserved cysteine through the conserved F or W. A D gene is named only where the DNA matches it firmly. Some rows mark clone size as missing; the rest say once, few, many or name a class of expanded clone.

CDR3 protein: CASSFTGQGPETQYF
CDR3 DNA: TGCGCCAGCAGCTTCACAGGACAGGGGCCAGAGACCCAGTACTTC
J gene: TRBJ2-5
clone size: once
D gene: TRBD1
V gene: TRBV5-1

CDR3 protein: CASSLVAGGQGITEAFF
CDR3 DNA: TGCGCCAGCAGCTTGGTCGCAGGGGGACAGGGAATCACTGAAGCTTTCTTT
J gene: TRBJ1-1
clone size: .
D gene: TRBD1
V gene: TRBV5-1

CDR3 protein: CASSLLSSGNTIYF
CDR3 DNA: TGTGCCAGCAGCTTACTGAGCTCTGGAAACACCATATATTTT
J gene: TRBJ1-3
clone size: once
D gene: .
V gene: TRBV6-5

CDR3 protein: CASSLNPGTGAGGYTF
CDR3 DNA: TGTGCCAGCAGCTTGAATCCTGGGACAGGGGCGGGAGGCTACACCTTC
J gene: TRBJ1-2
clone size: .
D gene: TRBD1
V gene: TRBV11-2

CDR3 protein: CASSQVSRNEQFF
CDR3 DNA: TGCGCCAGCAGCCAAGTATCGCGGAATGAGCAGTTCTTC
J gene: TRBJ2-1
clone size: .
D gene: .
V gene: TRBV4-1

CDR3 protein: CASSALAGGGYNEQFF
CDR3 DNA: TGTGCCAGCAGCGCGTTAGCGGGTGGTGGCTACAATGAGCAGTTCTTC
J gene: TRBJ2-1
clone size: .
D gene: TRBD2
V gene: TRBV9

CDR3 protein: CASSLAVGSGKGFF
CDR3 DNA: TGCGCCAGCAGCTTGGCCGTTGGGAGCGGGAAAGGGTTCTTC
J gene: TRBJ2-1
clone size: .
D gene: TRBD2
V gene: TRBV5-1

CDR3 protein: CASMPYSYNEQFF
CDR3 DNA: TGTGCCAGCATGCCCTACTCCTACAATGAGCAGTTCTTC
J gene: TRBJ2-1
clone size: .
D gene: .
V gene: TRBV2

CDR3 protein: CASSPRPGSYEQYF
CDR3 DNA: TGTGCCAGCAGCCCACGCCCCGGATCCTACGAGCAGTACTTC
J gene: TRBJ2-7
clone size: .
D gene: .
V gene: TRBV7-9

CDR3 protein: CASSSPGQGAYGYTF
CDR3 DNA: TGTGCCAGCAGTTCTCCGGGACAGGGGGCATATGGCTACACCTTC
J gene: TRBJ1-2
clone size: .
D gene: TRBD1
V gene: TRBV28

CDR3 protein: CATSREVPGTGNYEQYF
CDR3 DNA: TGTGCCACCAGCAGAGAGGTCCCGGGGACAGGGAATTACGAGCAGTACTTC
J gene: TRBJ2-7
clone size: .
D gene: TRBD1
V gene: TRBV15

CDR3 protein: CASRGGGARETQYF
CDR3 DNA: TGCGCCAGTAGAGGAGGGGGGGCCAGGGAGACCCAGTACTTC
J gene: TRBJ2-5
clone size: .
D gene: .
V gene: TRBV4-1

CDR3 protein: CASSLDRINQPQHF
CDR3 DNA: TGTGCCAGCAGTTTGGACAGAATTAATCAGCCCCAGCATTTT
J gene: TRBJ1-5
clone size: .
D gene: .
V gene: TRBV2

CDR3 protein: CASSGGFHGYTF
CDR3 DNA: TGTGCCAGCAGTGGAGGGTTTCATGGCTACACCTTC
J gene: TRBJ1-2
clone size: .
D gene: .
V gene: TRBV25-1

CDR3 protein: CASSFSGSYEQYF
CDR3 DNA: TGTGCCAGCAGCTTCTCGGGGTCCTACGAGCAGTACTTC
J gene: TRBJ2-7
clone size: .
D gene: .
V gene: TRBV11-3

CDR3 protein: CASSPPENTEAFF
CDR3 DNA: TGTGCCAGCAGCCCCCCAGAGAACACTGAAGCTTTCTTT
J gene: TRBJ1-1
clone size: .
D gene: .
V gene: TRBV7-9

CDR3 protein: CAWAPGMNNQPQHF
CDR3 DNA: TGTGCCTGGGCCCCGGGGATGAACAATCAGCCCCAGCATTTT
J gene: TRBJ1-5
clone size: .
D gene: .
V gene: TRBV30

CDR3 protein: CAISETRVMTQYF
CDR3 DNA: TGTGCCATCAGTGAAACAAGGGTCATGACGCAGTATTTT
J gene: TRBJ2-3
clone size: .
D gene: .
V gene: TRBV10-3

CDR3 protein: CASSIRNGPEQYF
CDR3 DNA: TGTGCCAGCAGTATTCGCAATGGGCCCGAGCAGTACTTC
J gene: TRBJ2-7
clone size: .
D gene: .
V gene: TRBV6-6

CDR3 protein: CASSMTFPSGEQYF
CDR3 DNA: TGTGCCAGTAGCATGACTTTCCCTAGCGGCGAGCAGTACTTC
J gene: TRBJ2-7
clone size: .
D gene: TRBD2
V gene: TRBV19

CDR3 protein: CASSRVGRPGVGMNYEQYF
CDR3 DNA: TGTGCCAGCAGCCGCGTTGGGAGGCCGGGGGTAGGGATGAACTACGAGCAGTACTTC
J gene: TRBJ2-7
clone size: .
D gene: .
V gene: TRBV4-2

CDR3 protein: CASSPRVEDTEAFF
CDR3 DNA: TGTGCCAGCAGCCCCCGGGTAGAGGACACTGAAGCTTTCTTT
J gene: TRBJ1-1
clone size: .
D gene: .
V gene: TRBV6-6

CDR3 protein: CASSLVGGSYNEQFF
CDR3 DNA: TGTGCCAGCAGCTTAGTGGGCGGCTCCTACAATGAGCAGTTCTTC
J gene: TRBJ2-1
clone size: .
D gene: .
V gene: TRBV7-2

CDR3 protein: CASGPFSYNSPLHF
CDR3 DNA: TGTGCTAGTGGTCCCTTCTCCTATAATTCACCCCTCCACTTT
J gene: TRBJ1-6
clone size: .
D gene: .
V gene: TRBV12-5

CDR3 protein: CASSPDGLRVAFF
CDR3 DNA: TGTGCCAGCAGTCCCGACGGTCTGAGGGTAGCTTTCTTT
J gene: TRBJ1-1
clone size: .
D gene: .
V gene: TRBV6-5

CDR3 protein: CAISLRARSRLAGNIQYF
CDR3 DNA: TGTGCCATCAGTCTACGGGCCCGCTCCCGCTTGGCGGGAAACATTCAGTACTTC
J gene: TRBJ2-4
clone size: .
D gene: .
V gene: TRBV10-3

CDR3 protein: CASSPGRDRAYEQYF
CDR3 DNA: TGTGCCAGCAGCCCTGGCCGGGACAGGGCCTACGAGCAGTACTTC
J gene: TRBJ2-7
clone size: .
D gene: TRBD1
V gene: TRBV7-6

CDR3 protein: CSVENLYGYTF
CDR3 DNA: TGCAGCGTTGAGAATCTCTATGGCTACACCTTC
J gene: TRBJ1-2
clone size: .
D gene: .
V gene: TRBV29-1

CDR3 protein: CASSGEGGSNSPLHF
CDR3 DNA: TGTGCCAGCAGCGGCGAGGGGGGCTCTAATTCACCCCTCCACTTT
J gene: TRBJ1-6
clone size: .
D gene: .
V gene: TRBV9

CDR3 protein: CASSLDRAPNTEAFF
CDR3 DNA: TGCGCCAGCAGCTTGGACCGAGCCCCGAACACTGAAGCTTTCTTT
J gene: TRBJ1-1
clone size: .
D gene: .
V gene: TRBV5-1

CDR3 protein: CASTPAGGSYEQFF
CDR3 DNA: TGTGCCAGTACCCCGGCCGGCGGGAGTTATGAGCAGTTCTTC
J gene: TRBJ2-1
clone size: .
D gene: TRBD2
V gene: TRBV19

CDR3 protein: CASSHRTGREQYF
CDR3 DNA: TGTGCCAGCAGTCATCGAACAGGACGCGAGCAGTACTTC
J gene: TRBJ2-7
clone size: few
D gene: .
V gene: TRBV6-5

CDR3 protein: CASSELIQGAFF
CDR3 DNA: TGTGCCAGCAGTGAGCTTATCCAGGGAGCTTTCTTT
J gene: TRBJ1-1
clone size: .
D gene: .
V gene: TRBV2

CDR3 protein: CATSTGLPGGPSTDTQYF
CDR3 DNA: TGTGCCACCAGCACCGGACTCCCAGGGGGTCCCAGCACAGATACGCAGTATTTT
J gene: TRBJ2-3
clone size: once
D gene: TRBD1
V gene: TRBV15

CDR3 protein: CASSQISSRSRSDTQYF
CDR3 DNA: TGTGCCAGCAGCCAAATCTCCTCCCGTAGCCGGAGCGATACGCAGTATTTT
J gene: TRBJ2-3
clone size: .
D gene: .
V gene: TRBV4-2

CDR3 protein: CSVEGGTGGGEQYF
CDR3 DNA: TGCAGCGTTGAAGGAGGGACAGGGGGCGGCGAGCAGTACTTC
J gene: TRBJ2-7
clone size: .
D gene: TRBD1
V gene: TRBV29-1

CDR3 protein: CASSNNWAGGNQPQHF
CDR3 DNA: TGTGCCAGTAGTAACAACTGGGCCGGGGGAAATCAGCCCCAGCATTTT
J gene: TRBJ1-5
clone size: .
D gene: .
V gene: TRBV19

CDR3 protein: CASSPLTRPDTQYF
CDR3 DNA: TGTGCCAGTAGTCCCCTTACTAGGCCAGATACGCAGTATTTT
J gene: TRBJ2-3
clone size: once
D gene: .
V gene: TRBV19

CDR3 protein: CAISRPGQGRTTIYF
CDR3 DNA: TGTGCCATCAGCCGACCGGGACAGGGGAGAACCACCATATATTTT
J gene: TRBJ1-3
clone size: .
D gene: TRBD1
V gene: TRBV10-3

CDR3 protein: CASSQGFYNEQFF
CDR3 DNA: TGTGCCAGCAGCCAAGGTTTTTACAATGAGCAGTTCTTC
J gene: TRBJ2-1
clone size: once
D gene: .
V gene: TRBV3-1/TRBV3-2

CDR3 protein: CASSLGTGGNEQFF
CDR3 DNA: TGTGCCAGCAGCCTCGGAACAGGGGGCAATGAGCAGTTCTTC
J gene: TRBJ2-1
clone size: .
D gene: TRBD1
V gene: TRBV6-5

CDR3 protein: CASSLGGTGKHSGANVLTF
CDR3 DNA: TGTGCCAGCAGCTTAGGGGGGACAGGAAAACACTCTGGGGCCAACGTCCTGACTTTC
J gene: TRBJ2-6
clone size: .
D gene: TRBD1
V gene: TRBV13

CDR3 protein: CATSDLRGVLGELFF
CDR3 DNA: TGTGCCACCAGTGATTTGAGGGGTGTATTGGGGGAGCTGTTTTTT
J gene: TRBJ2-2
clone size: .
D gene: .
V gene: TRBV24-1

CDR3 protein: CASSSLGANTGELFF
CDR3 DNA: TGTGCCAGCAGTTCCCTGGGGGCGAACACCGGGGAGCTGTTTTTT
J gene: TRBJ2-2
clone size: .
D gene: .
V gene: TRBV27

CDR3 protein: CASSRRTGYAVNEQFF
CDR3 DNA: TGTGCCAGCAGCAGACGCACAGGGTACGCGGTCAATGAGCAGTTCTTC
J gene: TRBJ2-1
clone size: .
D gene: .
V gene: TRBV11-2

CDR3 protein: CASSLGHRYNEQFF
CDR3 DNA: TGTGCCAGCAGCTTAGGCCACAGATACAATGAGCAGTTCTTC
J gene: TRBJ2-1
clone size: .
D gene: .
V gene: TRBV11-3

CDR3 protein: CASSPQGSNYGYTF
CDR3 DNA: TGTGCCAGCAGTCCACAGGGATCTAACTATGGCTACACCTTC
J gene: TRBJ1-2
clone size: .
D gene: .
V gene: TRBV27

CDR3 protein: CASSLSGVPWQPQHF
CDR3 DNA: TGTGCCAGCAGTTTATCAGGGGTCCCCTGGCAGCCCCAGCATTTT
J gene: TRBJ1-5
clone size: .
D gene: .
V gene: TRBV28

CDR3 protein: CASSLELGYNEQFF
CDR3 DNA: TGTGCCAGCAGTTTAGAGTTGGGGTACAATGAGCAGTTCTTC
J gene: TRBJ2-1
clone size: once
D gene: .
V gene: TRBV27

CDR3 protein: CASTGSKLETQYF
CDR3 DNA: TGTGCCAGCACCGGATCGAAGCTGGAGACCCAGTACTTC
J gene: TRBJ2-5
clone size: .
D gene: .
V gene: TRBV5-6

CDR3 protein: CASPGHRGDVNTGELFF
CDR3 DNA: TGTGCCAGCCCCGGACATCGCGGGGACGTCAACACCGGGGAGCTGTTTTTT
J gene: TRBJ2-2
clone size: .
D gene: .
V gene: TRBV7-9

CDR3 protein: CAWSPGGQEYF
CDR3 DNA: TGTGCCTGGAGCCCTGGGGGTCAGGAGTACTTC
J gene: TRBJ2-7
clone size: .
D gene: .
V gene: TRBV30

CDR3 protein: CASHKDLFSSEQFF
CDR3 DNA: TGTGCCAGCCACAAAGATCTCTTTTCTAGTGAGCAGTTCTTC
J gene: TRBJ2-1
clone size: .
D gene: .
V gene: TRBV2

CDR3 protein: CAWSTSSYEQYF
CDR3 DNA: TGTGCCTGGAGTACTAGCTCCTACGAGCAGTACTTC
J gene: TRBJ2-7
clone size: once
D gene: .
V gene: TRBV30

CDR3 protein: CSVRSGGSYEQYF
CDR3 DNA: TGCAGCGTTAGATCAGGGGGGTCCTACGAGCAGTACTTC
J gene: TRBJ2-7
clone size: .
D gene: .
V gene: TRBV29-1

CDR3 protein: CASSLVRGPQHF
CDR3 DNA: TGTGCCAGCAGTTTAGTGAGGGGGCCCCAGCATTTT
J gene: TRBJ1-5
clone size: .
D gene: .
V gene: TRBV12-3/TRBV12-4

CDR3 protein: CASSLQGGTDNNYGYTF
CDR3 DNA: TGTGCCAGCAGCCTCCAGGGAGGAACAGACAATAACTATGGCTACACCTTC
J gene: TRBJ1-2
clone size: .
D gene: .
V gene: TRBV7-9

CDR3 protein: CASRFQADTQYF
CDR3 DNA: TGTGCAAGTCGCTTCCAGGCAGATACGCAGTATTTT
J gene: TRBJ2-3
clone size: once
D gene: .
V gene: TRBV12-2